This TCR beta chain came from a study of response to subunit inactivated influenza vaccine. TCRdb ran MiXCR on the RT-PCR reads and lists one entry per CDR3 protein. The sample includes about 240,000 distinct CDR3 sequences, 12% of them seen just once. General study findings and limits: Researchers suggested that each seasonal influenza vaccination recruits few new T cells.

CDR1 and CDR2 from the germline V gene are LGHDT and YNNKEL (reference sequence). Trimming pared 11 bases from V and 5 bases from J, leaving 28 bases between. CDR3 length: 17 residues. Of note for this clonotype: As yet, its antigen is unknown.

The receptor was isolated from a man aged 50 or older who received an inactivated influenza vaccine. The chain has TRBV3-1 and TRBJ1-5; D perhaps matches TRBD1 (5 bases). The sequenced sample was non-naive T cells sorted from PBMCs, obtained 14 to 15 days before vaccination. CDR3 sequence (DNA): TGTGCCTGCACCCAAAGTAGCATCAGGGCTTCGCATCAGCCCCAGCATTTT. Encoded protein: CACTQSSIRASHQPQHF.